This TCR beta chain derives from a study of blood T cell repertoires in COVID-19 (dated by TCRdb to about 2020). General notes on the study: Samples covering the acute and convalescent phases of COVID-19 were provided by collaborators in the United States, Italy and Spain. The prospective study material was composed of cDNA or gDNA derived from T cells, B-cell-depleted T cells, or PBMCs. Subjects who had been exposed to COVID-19, were actively infected with it, or had recovered from it provided the deeply sampled blood TCRbeta repertoires that made up the dataset. The repertoires were released in a freely available public database intended as a resource for research on the immune response to SARS-CoV-2. Samples came from the ongoing ImmuneRACE study (first 160 participants) plus 1,254 subjects from 6 global collaborators. The sample metadata nearly always contained a de-identified subject ID, COVID-19 status, age in years and sex. Where available, HLA class I and class II types were taken from metadata supplied by the sample provider and were not determined by assay-based typing. The investigation overall reported the following: Clinical and demographic metadata were provided uncurated, with the amount varying by source and participant.

The collaborating institutions used their own protocols to collect whole blood in K2EDTA tubes. For TCRbeta analysis, collaborator samples were shipped as frozen whole blood, as isolated PBMCs, or as DNA extracted from either sample type. The CDR3 runs 15 amino acids, cysteine and phenylalanine included. The only DNA kept is the CDR3, 45 bases in frame from the first base. According to the germline V gene, CDR1 reads SGHVS and CDR2 reads FQNEAQ. The germline V and J ends show losses of 5 bases and 1 base respectively, and no gene match explains 7 bases of the junction. The immunoSEQ Assay, a bias-controlled multiplex PCR, was used to amplify TCRbeta CDR3 regions from genomic DNA. On the study's bioinformatics: Within the assay, amplification of reference gene primers was used to estimate how many nucleated cells each sample contained. To quantify the absolute abundance of each unique TCRbeta CDR3 rearrangement, sequence reads were collapsed and filtered. For each sample, productive Simpson clonality was calculated as the square root of Simpson's diversity index across productive rearrangements. TCRdb carries this immuneACCESS record with in-frame sequences only. Its versions omit some clonotypes, under half of them owing to an unresolved V gene in the studies checked, with the rest unexplained. That table furnishes V, J and clone size, whereas the DNA furnished D and trimming. The sample includes 250,000 or so clones, with approximately 90% observed a single time. Of the sample, less than 3% falls within the top ten clones.

This clone was observed a handful of times. Its antigen specificity is not known. No much larger clone exists at a distance of one base, and base qualities are not known. The origin of this receptor is a woman between 25 and 40 years old with active or convalescent COVID-19. This receptor chain uses TRBV7-8 and TRBJ2-7; 8 central nucleotides agree with TRBD1. Sequencing was carried out using peripheral blood. The DNA sequence reads TGTGCCAGCAGCCCCCGGGACAGGTTGTCCTACGAGCAGTACTTC. It translates as CASSPRDRLSYEQYF.